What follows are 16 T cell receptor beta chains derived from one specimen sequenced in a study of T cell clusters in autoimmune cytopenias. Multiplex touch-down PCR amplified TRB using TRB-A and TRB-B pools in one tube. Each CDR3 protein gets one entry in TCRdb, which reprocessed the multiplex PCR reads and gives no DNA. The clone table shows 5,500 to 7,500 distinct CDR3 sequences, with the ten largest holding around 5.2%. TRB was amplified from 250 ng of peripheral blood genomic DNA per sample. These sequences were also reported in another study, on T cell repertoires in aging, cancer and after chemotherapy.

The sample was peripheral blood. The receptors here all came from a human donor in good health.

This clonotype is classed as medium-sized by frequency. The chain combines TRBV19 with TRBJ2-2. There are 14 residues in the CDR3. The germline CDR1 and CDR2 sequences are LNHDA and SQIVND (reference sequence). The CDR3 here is CASKINWNTGELFF.

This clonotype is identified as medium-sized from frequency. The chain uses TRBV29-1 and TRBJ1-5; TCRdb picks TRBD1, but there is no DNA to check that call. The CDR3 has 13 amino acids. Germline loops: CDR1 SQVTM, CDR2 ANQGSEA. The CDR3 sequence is CSVGETDNQPQHF.

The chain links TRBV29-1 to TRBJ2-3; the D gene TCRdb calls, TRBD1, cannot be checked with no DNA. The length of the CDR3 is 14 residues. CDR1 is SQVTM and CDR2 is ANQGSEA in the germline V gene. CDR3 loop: CSVIRAMGTDTQYF.

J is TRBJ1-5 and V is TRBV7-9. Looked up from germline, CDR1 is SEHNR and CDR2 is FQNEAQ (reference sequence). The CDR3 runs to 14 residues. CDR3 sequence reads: CASSLSIGNQPQHF.

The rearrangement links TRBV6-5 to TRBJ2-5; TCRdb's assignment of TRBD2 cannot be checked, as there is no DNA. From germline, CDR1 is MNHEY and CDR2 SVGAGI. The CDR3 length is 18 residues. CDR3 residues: CASSSRASGKLGQETQYF.

The CDR3: CASSERVAYGYTF. The gene calls are TRBV6-1 and TRBJ1-2. The CDR3 covers 13 residues. Germline CDR1 reads MNHNS; CDR2 reads SASEGT.

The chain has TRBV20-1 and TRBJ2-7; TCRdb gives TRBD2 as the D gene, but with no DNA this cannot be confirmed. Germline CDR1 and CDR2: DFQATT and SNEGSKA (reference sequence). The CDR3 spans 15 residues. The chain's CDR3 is CSAIARLAGTYEQYF.

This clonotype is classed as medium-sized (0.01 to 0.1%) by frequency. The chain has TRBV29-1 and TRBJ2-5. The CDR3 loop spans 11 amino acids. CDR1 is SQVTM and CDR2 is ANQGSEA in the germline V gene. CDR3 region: CSVGGVGTQYF.

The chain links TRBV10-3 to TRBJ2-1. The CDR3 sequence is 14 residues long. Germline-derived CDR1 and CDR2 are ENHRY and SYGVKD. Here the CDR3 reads CATTDRTSYNEQFF.

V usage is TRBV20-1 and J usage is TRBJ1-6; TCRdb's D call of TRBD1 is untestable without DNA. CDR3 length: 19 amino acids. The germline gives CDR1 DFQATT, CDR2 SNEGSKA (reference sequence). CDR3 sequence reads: CSARDQVVGQGTFNSPLHF.

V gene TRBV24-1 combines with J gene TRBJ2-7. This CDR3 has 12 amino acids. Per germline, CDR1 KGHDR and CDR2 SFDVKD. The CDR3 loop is CATRGNSYEQYF.

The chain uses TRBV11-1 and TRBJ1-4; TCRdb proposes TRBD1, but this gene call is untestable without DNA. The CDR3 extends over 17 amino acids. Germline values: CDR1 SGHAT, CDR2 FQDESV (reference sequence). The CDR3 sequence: CASSLPPGGRRNEKLFF.

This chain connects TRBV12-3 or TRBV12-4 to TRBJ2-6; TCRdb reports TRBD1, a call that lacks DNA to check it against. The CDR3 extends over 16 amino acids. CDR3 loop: CASSIDRHSGANVLTF.

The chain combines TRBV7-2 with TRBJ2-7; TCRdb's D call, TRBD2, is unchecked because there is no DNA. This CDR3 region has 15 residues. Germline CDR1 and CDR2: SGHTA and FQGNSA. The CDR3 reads CASSTGTSAGDEQYF.

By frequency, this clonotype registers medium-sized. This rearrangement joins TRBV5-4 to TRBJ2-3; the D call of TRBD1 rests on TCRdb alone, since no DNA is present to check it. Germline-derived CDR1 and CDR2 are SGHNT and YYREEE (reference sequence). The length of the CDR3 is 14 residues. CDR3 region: CASSLGTDTDTQYF.

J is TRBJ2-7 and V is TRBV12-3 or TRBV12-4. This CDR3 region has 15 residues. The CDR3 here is CASSLSGSAAYEQYF.